The 6 T cell receptor beta chains reported below all come from one sample, sequenced in a study of cytomegalovirus exposure and HLA in healthy donors. The primer mix had 60 Vbeta and 13 Jbeta primers. Method: immunoSEQ multiplex PCR; TCRdb's copy keeps in-frame clones and lacks some. The table shows roughly 120,000 clones, with less than 80% occurring only once. The sample was PBMCs. The receptors derive from a man in his forties in good health and CMV-seropositive.

The chain combines TRBV7-6 with TRBJ2-3; TRBD2 matches at 7 bases. The CDR3 totals 16 residues. Looked up from germline, CDR1 is SGHVS and CDR2 is FNYEAQ. The J segment lost 4 bases and the V segment lost 5 bases, leaving 12 bases of the junction unmatched. The CDR3 region is CASSQNSGLIADTQYF. Written as DNA, the CDR3 is TGTGCCAGCAGCCAAAACTCGGGACTAATCGCAGATACGCAGTATTTT.

This chain joins TRBV7-9 and TRBJ2-1; D is possibly TRBD1 (6 bases). CDR3 length: 15 amino acids. CDR1 is SEHNR, CDR2 FQNEAQ, per germline (reference sequence). V dropped 1 base and J dropped 7 bases, with 14 bases sitting between them. The CDR3 loop reads CASSLDLTGRNEQFF. CDR3 nucleotides: TGTGCCAGCAGCTTAGATCTAACAGGGCGGAATGAGCAGTTCTTC.

This clone has more than one count but fewer than ten. The chain recombines TRBV7-2 with TRBJ2-1; 7 nucleotides line up with TRBD2. CDR1 is SGHTA, CDR2 FQGNSA, per germline. This CDR3 region has 16 residues. V gave up 1 base and J gave up 10 bases; unmatched junction bases: 13. The CDR3 DNA sequence: TGTGCCAGCAGCTTAGAGAGCGGGGTGGTTCTTGGAGAGCAGTTCTTC. It specifies CASSLESGVVLGEQFF. The full variable domain, with the rest looked up from reference TRBV7-2 and TRBJ2-1, is GAGVSQSPSNKVTEKGKDVELRCDPISGHTALYWYRQSLGQGLEFLIYFQGNSAPDKSGLPSDRFSAERTGGSVSTLTIQRTQQEDSAVYLCASSLESGVVLGEQFFGPGTRLTVL.

This clone was picked up one time. The CDR3 protein is CASSPREGGTEAFF. The CDR3 region has the DNA TGTGCCAGCTCACCGAGGGAAGGAGGCACTGAAGCTTTCTTT. V gene TRBV18 combines with J gene TRBJ1-1; D is unclear. In germline, CDR1 is KGHSH, CDR2 LQKENI. With 3 bases removed from V and 4 bases from J, the gap between germline ends came to 12 bases. The CDR3 runs 14 residues. Combining the CDR3 with reference TRBV18 and TRBJ1-1 gives the whole variable domain NAGVMQNPRHLVRRRGQEARLRCSPMKGHSHVYWYRQLPEEGLKFMVYLQKENIIDESGMPKERFSAEFPKEGPSILRIQQVVRGDSAAYFCASSPREGGTEAFFGQGTRLTVV.

V is TRBV19 and J is TRBJ1-5, with D possibly matching TRBD1 (6 bases). CDR3 length: 14 amino acids. Germline lookup yields CDR1 LNHDA and CDR2 SQIVND (reference sequence). V lost 8 bases to trimming and J lost 3 bases, with 14 bases between them. CDR3 residues: CASGIRDTNQPQHF. The CDR3, as DNA: TGTGCCAGTGGGATAAGGGACACCAATCAGCCCCAGCATTTT.

The gene calls are TRBV10-1 and TRBJ2-3; 10 bases map to TRBD2. The CDR3 loop spans 15 amino acids. The ends lost 10 bases at V and 5 bases at J; junction bases unmatched: 12. The germline V gene has CDR1 WNHNN and CDR2 SYGVQD (reference sequence). CDR3 in amino acids: CAKVSRSGREDTQYF. The CDR3 nucleotides read TGCGCCAAAGTCTCTAGGAGCGGGAGGGAAGATACGCAGTATTTT.